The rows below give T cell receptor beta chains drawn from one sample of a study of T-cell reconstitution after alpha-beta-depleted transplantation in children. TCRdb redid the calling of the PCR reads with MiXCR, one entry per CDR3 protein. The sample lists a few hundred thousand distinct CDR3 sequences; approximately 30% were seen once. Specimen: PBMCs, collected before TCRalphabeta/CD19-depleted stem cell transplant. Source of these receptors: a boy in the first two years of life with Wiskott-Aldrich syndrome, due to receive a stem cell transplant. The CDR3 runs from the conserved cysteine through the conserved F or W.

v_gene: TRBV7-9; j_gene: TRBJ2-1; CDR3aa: CASSFMTGSSYNEQFF
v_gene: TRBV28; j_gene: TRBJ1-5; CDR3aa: CATGQGNQPQHF
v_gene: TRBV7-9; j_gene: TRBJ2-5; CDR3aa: CASSLALARQETQYF
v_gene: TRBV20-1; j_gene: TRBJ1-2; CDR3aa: CSAREGRQIYGYTF
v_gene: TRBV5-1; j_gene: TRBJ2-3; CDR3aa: CASSLGSSGRRTDTQYF
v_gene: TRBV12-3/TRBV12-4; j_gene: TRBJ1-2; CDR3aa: CASSLDQGGGYGYTF
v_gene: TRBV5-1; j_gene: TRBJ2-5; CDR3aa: CASWGGQETQYF
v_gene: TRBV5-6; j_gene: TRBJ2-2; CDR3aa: CASSPGLAGWAGELFF
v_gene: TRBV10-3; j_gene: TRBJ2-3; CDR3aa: CAISDGADTDTQYF
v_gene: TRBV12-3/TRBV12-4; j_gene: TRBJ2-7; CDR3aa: CASGGDLEDEQYF
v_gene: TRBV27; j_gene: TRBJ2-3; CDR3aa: CASSRPWDGTDTQYF
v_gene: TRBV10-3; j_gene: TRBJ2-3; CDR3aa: CAISGKGSGRFRTDTQYF
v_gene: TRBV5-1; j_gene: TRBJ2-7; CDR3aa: CASTNLRGTYEHYF
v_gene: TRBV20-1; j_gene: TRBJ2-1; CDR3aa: CSARDRRGNKDNEQFF
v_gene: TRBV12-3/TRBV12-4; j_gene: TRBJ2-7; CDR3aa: CASSLALGAYEQYF
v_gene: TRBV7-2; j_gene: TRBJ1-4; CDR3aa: CASSLTGTQREKLFF
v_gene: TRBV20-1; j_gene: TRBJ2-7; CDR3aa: CSASRGRFVQYF
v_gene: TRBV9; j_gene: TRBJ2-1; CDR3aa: CASSVSVLAGEINEQFF
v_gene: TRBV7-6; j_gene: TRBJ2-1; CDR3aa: CASSLGFSGRIEQFF
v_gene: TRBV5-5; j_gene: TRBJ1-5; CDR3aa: CASSLRPGQGNQPQHF
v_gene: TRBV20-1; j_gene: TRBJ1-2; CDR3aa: CSARPGGDYGYTF
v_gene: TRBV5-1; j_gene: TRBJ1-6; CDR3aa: CASSFDHSPLHF
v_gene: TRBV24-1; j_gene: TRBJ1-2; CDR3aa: CATSDTDYGYTF
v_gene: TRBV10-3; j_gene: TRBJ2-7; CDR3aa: CAIKGTASYEQYF
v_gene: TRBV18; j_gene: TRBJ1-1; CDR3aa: CASSPPHSSHTEAFF
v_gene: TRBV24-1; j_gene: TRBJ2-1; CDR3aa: CATSRGAGYNEQFF
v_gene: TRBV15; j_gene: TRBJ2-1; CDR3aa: CATSTFPSGRAYEQFF
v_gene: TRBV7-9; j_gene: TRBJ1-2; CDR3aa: CASSPLLGSRHGYTF
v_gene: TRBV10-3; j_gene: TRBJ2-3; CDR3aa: CAISVVVDTDTQYF
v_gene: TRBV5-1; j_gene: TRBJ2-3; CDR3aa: CASSIYRGDTQYF
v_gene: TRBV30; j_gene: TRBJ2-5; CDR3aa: CAWSRLAGGQTQYF
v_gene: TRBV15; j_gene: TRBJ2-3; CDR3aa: CATSGGQPLDTQYF
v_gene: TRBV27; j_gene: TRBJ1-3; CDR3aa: CASRDRSGNTIYF
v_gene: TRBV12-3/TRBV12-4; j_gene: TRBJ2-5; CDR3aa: CASSMTSGRETQYF
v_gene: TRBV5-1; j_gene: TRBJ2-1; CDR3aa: CASSLAGTGYNEQFF
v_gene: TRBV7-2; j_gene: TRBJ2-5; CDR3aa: CASTEGWVPYQETQYF
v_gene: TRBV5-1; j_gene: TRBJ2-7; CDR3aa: CASSPGLAGELYEQYF
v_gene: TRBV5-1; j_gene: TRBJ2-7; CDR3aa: CASSLSGTSPPYEQYF
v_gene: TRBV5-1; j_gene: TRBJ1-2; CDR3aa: CASSYGIGQNYGYTF
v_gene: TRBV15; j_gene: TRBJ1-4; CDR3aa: CATSRELVGGNGEKLFF
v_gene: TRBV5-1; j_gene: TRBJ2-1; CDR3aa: CASSDTYNEQFF
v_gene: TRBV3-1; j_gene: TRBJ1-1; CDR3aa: CASSQGLANTEAFF
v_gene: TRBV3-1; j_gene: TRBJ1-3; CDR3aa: CASSPGDRRISGNTIYF
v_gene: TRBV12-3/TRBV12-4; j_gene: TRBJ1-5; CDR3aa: CASSYYSGQIGGQPQHF
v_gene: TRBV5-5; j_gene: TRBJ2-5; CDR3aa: CASSFWGTQYF
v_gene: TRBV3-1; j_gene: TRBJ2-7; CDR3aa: CASSQGVGGRIREQYF
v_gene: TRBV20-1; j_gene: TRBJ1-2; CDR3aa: CSARDEGRANYGYTF
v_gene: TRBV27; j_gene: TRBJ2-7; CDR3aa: CASSLKGTEQYF
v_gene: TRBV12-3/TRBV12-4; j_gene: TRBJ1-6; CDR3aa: CASSPGHEASPLHF
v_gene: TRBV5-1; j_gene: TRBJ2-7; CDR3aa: CASSLPTSGSYEQYF
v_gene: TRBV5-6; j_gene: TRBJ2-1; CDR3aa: CASSLGYGLYNEQFF
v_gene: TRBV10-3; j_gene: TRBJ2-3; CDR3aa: CAISGVRSDTQYF
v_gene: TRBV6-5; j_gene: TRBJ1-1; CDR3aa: CASSYFGGAEAFF
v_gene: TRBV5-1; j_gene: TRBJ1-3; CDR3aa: CASSTAGHPGNTIYF